Shown below are 11 T cell receptor beta chains from a single sample sequenced in a study of control samples from healthy donors and cancer patients. Generated by immunoSEQ multiplex PCR, the TCRdb table keeps only in-frame clones and is missing some. The sample includes roughly 370,000 clones, 75% to 95% of them seen just once. The sample was PBMCs. These receptors all come from a man in his forties or fifties with head and neck cancer.

The chain carries TRBV20-1 and TRBJ2-5; a possible D gene is TRBD1 (6 bases). Looked up from germline, CDR1 is DFQATT and CDR2 is SNEGSKA (reference sequence). V gave up 4 bases and J gave up 5 bases, with 8 bases separating them. The CDR3 covers 11 residues. Here the CDR3 DNA reads TGCAGTGCTAAGAGGGGGGAGACCCAGTACTTC. This codes for CSAKRGETQYF.

DNA for the CDR3: TGTGCCTGGACTCGTCGGGGGGCAGGGATAATCGGGACCCAGTACTTC. Encoded protein: CAWTRRGAGIIGTQYF. V is TRBV30 and J is TRBJ2-5; perhaps TRBD2 as D (7 bases). Germline CDR1 and CDR2: GTSNPN and SVGIG (reference sequence). V lost 4 bases and J 7 bases, leaving 25 bases between the germline ends. The CDR3 extends over 16 amino acids.

The chain combines TRBV11-3 with TRBJ2-7, with 8 bases fitting TRBD1. CDR3 size: 17 residues. V was pared by 1 base and J by 2 bases, with 10 bases of the junction left unmatched. Germline V gene data show CDR1 as SGHNT and CDR2 as YENEEA. CDR3 DNA: TGTGCCAGCAGCTTAGGCCCACCCGGGACAGGCCCCTACGAGCAGTACTTC. This translates into CASSLGPPGTGPYEQYF.

The genes are TRBV20-1 and TRBJ2-5; 7 bases fit TRBD1. J lost 4 bases, V lost 3 bases, and 8 bases had no gene match. The germline V gene has CDR1 DFQATT and CDR2 SNEGSKA (reference sequence). The CDR3 spans 14 residues. CDR3 bases: TGCAGTGCTAGTAGAGAGGGGGCGGGAGAGACCCAGTACTTC. Encoded protein: CSASREGAGETQYF.

V gene TRBV15 combines with J gene TRBJ1-4; no definite D call. CDR1 and CDR2 from the germline V gene are LNHNV and YYDKDF (reference sequence). This CDR3 spans 11 amino acids. Trimming removed 1 base at V and 11 bases at J, with 5 bases between. The CDR3 loop reads CATSRGQKLFF. CDR3 coding DNA: TGTGCCACCAGCAGAGGGCAGAAACTGTTTTTT. The complete variable domain, with remaining parts taken from reference TRBV15 and TRBJ1-4, reads DAMVIQNPRYQVTQFGKPVTLSCSQTLNHNVMYWYQQKSSQAPKLLFHYYDKDFNNEADTPDNFQSRRPNTSFCFLDIRSPGLGDTAMYLCATSRGQKLFFGSGTQLSVL.

The chain uses TRBV6-6 and TRBJ1-5, with 7 positions matching TRBD1. The CDR3 runs to 16 residues. The V gene end was trimmed by 5 bases and the J gene end by 3 bases; junction bases not matched to a gene: 10. CDR1 is MNHNY and CDR2 is SVGAGI in the germline V gene (reference sequence). CDR3 protein: CASSRDRVYTNQPQHF. CDR3 nucleotide sequence: TGTGCCAGCAGTCGTGACAGGGTATATACCAATCAGCCCCAGCATTTT.

The V gene is TRBV3-1 (or the pseudogene TRBV3-2), the J gene TRBJ2-7; 9 nucleotides line up with TRBD2. The V gene's germline CDR1 is LGHDT and CDR2 YNNKEL (reference sequence). The CDR3 runs 16 residues. V trimming: 2 bases; J trimming: 3 bases; junction bases outside the gene matches: 8. The CDR3 spells CASSQSRLAVGYEQYF. The CDR3 DNA reads TGTGCCAGCAGCCAATCTAGACTAGCGGTGGGCTACGAGCAGTACTTC.

The chain has TRBV11-2 and TRBJ2-6; no clear D. The CDR3 sequence is 15 residues long. Germline lookup yields CDR1 SGHAT and CDR2 FQNNGV. The V and J ends lost 2 bases and 0 bases respectively, with 5 bases between them. The chain's CDR3 is CASSLTTSGANVLTF. CDR3 DNA: TGTGCCAGCAGCTTAACGACCTCTGGGGCCAACGTCCTGACTTTC.

The rearrangement links TRBV29-1 to TRBJ1-5, with a weak D call TRBD1 (6 bases). The CDR3 runs to 13 residues. V lost 4 bases and J 2 bases, leaving 9 bases between the germline ends. The V gene's germline CDR1 is SQVTM and CDR2 ANQGSEA. Here the CDR3 DNA reads TGCAGCGTTGGACAGGTTGGCAATCAGCCCCAGCATTTT. Amino acid sequence: CSVGQVGNQPQHF.

The chain joins TRBV10-1 to TRBJ2-5, with 9 bases aligning to TRBD2. The CDR3 sequence is 14 residues long. The J segment lost 2 bases and the V segment lost 4 bases, leaving 2 bases of the junction unmatched. Germline loops: CDR1 WNHNN, CDR2 SYGVQD (reference sequence). CDR3 amino acids: CASSASGAQETQYF. CDR3 DNA: TGCGCCAGCAGTGCTAGCGGGGCACAAGAGACCCAGTACTTC.

This clone was seen once. The V call is TRBV7-6, the J call TRBJ1-1, with D unresolved. Trimming pared 4 bases from V and 1 base from J, leaving 7 bases between. Germline lookup yields CDR1 SGHVS and CDR2 FNYEAQ. The CDR3 is made up of 13 amino acids. The CDR3, as DNA: TGTGCCAGCAGCTCGGACTGGAACACTGAAGCTTTCTTT. Residues: CASSSDWNTEAFF.